Shown below are 5 T cell receptor beta chains from a single sample sequenced in a study of vaccination and CD4 T cells after COVID-19. TCRdb fed the PCR reads into MiXCR, producing one record per CDR3 protein. Here the sample spans about 18,000 distinct CDR3 sequences, 60% to 75% being singletons. The source was CD4+ T cells from blood, collected after SARS-CoV-2 vaccination. The receptor set was obtained from a human donor who had recovered from COVID-19.

J is TRBJ2-1 and V is TRBV7-2; D remains unclear. Looked up from germline, CDR1 is SGHTA and CDR2 is FQGNSA. CDR3 length: 13 residues. The V end lost 1 base, the J end lost 9 bases, and 10 bases lay between the germline ends. The CDR3 is CASSLGVWAEQFF. The DNA of the CDR3 is TGTGCCAGCAGCTTAGGAGTTTGGGCTGAGCAGTTCTTC.

This chain uses TRBV24-1 with TRBJ1-2; no clear D gene. The CDR3 extends over 14 amino acids. V shed 0 bases and J shed 4 bases, with 8 bases lying between them. Germline values: CDR1 KGHDR, CDR2 SFDVKD. The CDR3 nucleotides read TGTGCCACCAGTGATTTGGGGCAGCCCTATGGCTACACCTTC. Translation gives CATSDLGQPYGYTF.

V usage is TRBV21-1 and J usage is TRBJ2-1. TRBV21-1 is a pseudogene locus. There are 18 residues in the CDR3. The CDR3 region is CASSKEGTAVSSYNEQFF. The CDR3, as DNA: TGTGCCAGCAGCAAAGAGGGAACAGCTGTAAGCTCCTACAATGAGCAGTTCTTC.

V and J are TRBV7-9 and TRBJ1-1; D not resolved. Germline CDR1 reads SEHNR; CDR2 reads FQNEAQ (reference sequence). The CDR3 contains 11 residues. V lost 3 bases to trimming and J lost 8 bases, with 7 bases between them. DNA for the CDR3: TGTGCCAGCAGCTTCCGGACCGAAGCTTTCTTT. Amino acids: CASSFRTEAFF.

The chain joins TRBV12-3 or TRBV12-4 to TRBJ2-3; no reliable D call. Trimming pared 2 bases from V and 4 bases from J, leaving 10 bases between. The length of the CDR3 is 14 residues. The CDR3 loop reads CASSLTPMADTQYF. DNA of the CDR3: TGTGCCAGCAGTTTAACGCCAATGGCAGATACGCAGTATTTT.